This entry is about one T cell receptor beta chain. The sample holds one count of this clone. Its antigen target is currently unknown. Per-base qualities were not stored, and no clone one base away is much larger. The data stem from a study of cytomegalovirus exposure and HLA in healthy donors (dated by TCRdb to about 2017). Regarding the study in general: An earlier analysis of approximately 640 of the donors reported roughly 270 Gb of sequence data and some 120 million unique TCR beta sequences from around 200 million T cells. Approximately 300 gigabases of sequencing data and approximately 92 million unique TCR sequences made up an early release that covered some 640 HLA-typed donors. Among the approximately 400 genotyped donors, around 81% belonged to the genetic ancestry cluster associated with self-reported Caucasian donors. The study aimed to test whether cataloging public T cell receptors could reveal signatures of past pathogen exposure. Using immunosequencing, the study profiled T cell repertoires from 640 or so subjects and related those repertoires to cytomegalovirus serostatus. A separate validation cohort of over 95 different subjects was used in addition to the roughly 670-subject first cohort. To predict cytomegalovirus infection status, the study brought together high-throughput TCR immunosequencing, statistical association of individual TCRs with disease status, and machine learning. To study patterns of TCR occurrence, a later analysis re-analyzed previously published TCR beta repertoires from 666 donors and added high-resolution HLA genotyping. The later analysis used no new phenotypic data to find candidate immune exposures, relying instead on TCR beta sequences and their occurrence across donors. To decide whether each TCR beta V gene segment behaved as functional or pseudogenic, an earlier analysis of over 500 of the donors relied on high-throughput TCR beta sequencing. Donor age, sex, ethnicity and CMV serostatus were collected together with the repertoire data. A later genetic analysis took genome-wide SNP genotypes for about 60% of the roughly 670 donors and used that subset as a discovery cohort. All discovery cohort repertoires had been generated using a single sequencing platform. Class I and class II HLA loci were covered by the typing at four-digit resolution. The number of donors typed differed by locus, with about 629-630 for A, B, C, DRB1 and DQB1, roughly 520 for DQA1, some 570 for DPA1, and roughly 450 for DPB1. A few DR-DQ haplotypes were treated as single units for association and clustering because of strong linkage in the cohort. Among approximately 370 genotyped donors of the cohort, an average of about 240,000 unique TCR beta nucleotide sequences was sequenced per donor, of which about 18% were non-productive.

Preparation of the library involved the immunoSEQ multiplex PCR assay. For the multiplex PCR, a mixture combining 60 forward primers for TCR Vbeta segments and 13 reverse primers for TCR Jbeta segments was used. Amplification of the CDR3 region of rearranged TCR beta genes was performed with a multiplex PCR assay on genomic DNA. Amplified TCR beta libraries were sequenced as 87-base-pair reads on the Illumina HiSeq System. The original pipeline was this. A later analysis counted about 80 million unique TCR beta chains across the 666 repertoires, and roughly 11 million of these chains were shared by at least two donors. A nearest-neighbor algorithm error-corrected the raw reads and collapsed the reads into unique sequences, merging closely related sequences to remove PCR and sequencing errors. Alignment of CDR3 sequences to IMGT reference sequences was used to assign V, D and J gene segments. For a sequence to be retained, a match of at least six nucleotides was required to both a V gene segment and a J gene segment. Rearrangements were classified as productive when the CDR3 lacked stop codons and remained in frame with V and J, and all other rearrangements were classified as non-productive. Following IMGT convention, CDR3 was defined as the stretch from the second conserved V-encoded cysteine to the conserved J-encoded phenylalanine. Sequences without an unambiguous match to a single V gene segment were excluded from the earlier analysis of about 600 of the donors. An earlier analysis of a few hundred of the donors classified V segments as functional when productive rearrangements were above 56.7% and as segregating when the standard deviation between donors was above 5%. A statistical classification framework was built for diagnosing cytomegalovirus status from the catalog of TCR beta chain sequences. A later analysis assigned V and J genes by comparing TCR nucleotide sequences with IMGT/GENE-DB human TR gene sequences. In a later analysis, CDR3 sequences and most-parsimonious VDJ recombination scenarios were assigned using the TCRdist pipeline. A later analysis defined each TCR beta chain by its CDR3 amino acid sequence plus V-gene family, and excluded reads lacking a unique V-gene family. In a later analysis, 450 to 600 highly shared, low-generation-probability nucleotide sequences were removed to address suspected cross-contamination and a sequencing artifact. In a later analysis, a clonal expansion index for each public chain was calculated from normalized within-repertoire ranks of inferred template counts. A later analysis computed generation probabilities with a VDJ recombination model fitted to out-of-frame rearrangements, and checked the results against IGoR. In a later analysis, hypergeometric tests were used to score TCR-TCR, TCR-HLA and TCR-CMV co-occurrence, with a repertoire-size bias correction applied to TCR pairs. To estimate false discovery rates, a later analysis permuted the HLA or CMV assignments 20 times. In a later analysis, co-occurring TCRs were grouped using DBSCAN, and TCRdist sequence similarity was added for clustering within HLA-allele-positive subsets. For co-occurrence clustering, repertoires with fewer than 30,000 or more than 120,000 public chains were excluded, along with about five repertoires with anomalous nucleotide sharing. Here the immuneACCESS table is served through TCRdb, limited to in-frame sequences with V and J called. Missing clones are a known gap in these copies; in checked studies unresolved V genes cover under half, and the rest lacks a known reason. Clone size and V and J calls were adopted from that table, with D and trimming inferred from the DNA. This sample has 100,000 to 150,000 clones in its table, and roughly 70% of those were observed once. In total, the top ten clones hold around 4% of the sample.

Study-level results and caveats: According to a later analysis, most CMV-associated TCR beta chains appeared to be HLA-restricted, and the HLA associations seemed to be driven largely by CMV exposure. A few of the identified cytomegalovirus-associated TCR beta chains were confirmed in vitro to be specific for cytomegalovirus antigens. The sequencing pipeline was judged likely to have produced a cluster of highly shared sequence variants as a technical artifact. Several of the top co-occurrence clusters appeared to be linked to parvovirus B19, influenza, CMV and Epstein-Barr virus, according to a later analysis. Roughly uniform sequencing depth across donors was assumed in presence/absence analyses, although this assumption may not hold. A further reported finding was that TCR beta sequences accurately predicted the HLA-A and HLA-B alleles for most subjects in the first cohort. HLA typing was unavailable for some donors at each locus, so association tests used only the typed subset. The authors suggested that the approach could potentially be extended to other disease states and immunological phenotypes. The classifier was reported to diagnose cytomegalovirus status with high specificity and sensitivity in both the original and validation cohorts. Specific HLA alleles were associated with 16,951 TCR beta sequences at a false discovery rate of 0.05 in a later analysis. Compared with the roughly 720-donor mean, donors in an Asian-associated ancestry cluster had fewer N-insertions in productive TCRs, according to a later genetic analysis. Because counts were too low, seventeen rarely observed V segments, including chromosome 9 orphons, were left out of the earlier analysis of about 620 of the donors. In a later analysis, HLA-associated TCR beta chains showed more clonal expansion and lower generation probabilities than non-associated chains that were equally common. The cohort was sequenced for TCR beta chains only, and without alpha or paired-chain data the features that could be detected were limited. In the study, about 150 TCR beta chains were listed as associated with cytomegalovirus. An association between a missense DCLRE1C variant and V-gene and J-gene trimming of TCR beta chains was found in a later genetic analysis and replicated in an independent cohort. Strong co-occurrence of HLA alleles, especially DR and DQ, made assigning TCR associations to individual alleles difficult. Because the 87-base-pair reads could not distinguish some IMGT-functional V segments, including TRBV6-2 and TRBV6-3, those segments were excluded. Correlated functional status among segregating V segments might be attributable to linkage disequilibrium, but an unknown experimental factor could not be ruled out. Across donors, most TCR sequences were observed very rarely, whereas some public TCRs were present in many individuals. The only immune exposure information available for the cohort was CMV serostatus. According to a later analysis, TCR association rates differed among HLA loci, with DRB1 alleles showing the most associated TCRs and HLA-C alleles showing the fewest. In an earlier analysis of 587 of the donors, most TCR beta V segments were observed in productive rearrangements about 87% or about 30% of the time, broadly matching IMGT annotations.

The germline V gene encodes CDR1 LNHDA and CDR2 SQIVND (reference sequence). Here V drops 5 bases and J drops 4 bases, and the junction holds 13 bases not matched to any gene. There are 17 amino acids in the CDR3, from cysteine to phenylalanine inclusive. Just the 51-base CDR3 DNA is kept, in frame starting at base 1. In total, approximately 610 healthy bone marrow donors made up the cohort. At the time of sampling, all cohort members were nominally healthy, though unrecorded immune exposures were likely present. The donor tested CMV seropositive, placing the donor among the 289 seropositive members of the cohort. Every donor gave a peripheral blood sample, and the peripheral blood mononuclear cells from that sample were used for TCR beta sequencing. The Qiagen DNeasy Blood Extraction Kit was used to extract genomic DNA from the blood cell samples.

The chain is assembled from TRBV19 and TRBJ2-2, and 7 junction bases match TRBD1. The sequenced sample consisted of PBMCs. This TCR derives from a man in his forties in good health and CMV-seropositive. In nucleotides, the sequence is TGTGCCAGTAGTTCCGCTTTAGGCAGGGGGATCACCGGGGAGCTGTTTTTT. It is translated as CASSSALGRGITGELFF.